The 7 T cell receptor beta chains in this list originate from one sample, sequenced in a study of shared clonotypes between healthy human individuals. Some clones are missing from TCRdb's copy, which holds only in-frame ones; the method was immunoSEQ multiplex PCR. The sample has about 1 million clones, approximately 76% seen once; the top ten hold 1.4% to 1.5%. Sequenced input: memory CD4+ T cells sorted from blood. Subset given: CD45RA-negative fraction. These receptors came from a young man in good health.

CDR3 in DNA: TGTGCCAGTAACTTGGGCAGGGGCACTGAAGCTTTCTTT. Translated: CASNLGRGTEAFF. The J gene is TRBJ1-1, the V gene TRBV19, with D possibly matching TRBD1 (6 bases). The CDR3 is 13 amino acids. V lost 7 bases, J lost 4 bases, and 13 bases lay in between. Germline values: CDR1 LNHDA, CDR2 SQIVND (reference sequence).

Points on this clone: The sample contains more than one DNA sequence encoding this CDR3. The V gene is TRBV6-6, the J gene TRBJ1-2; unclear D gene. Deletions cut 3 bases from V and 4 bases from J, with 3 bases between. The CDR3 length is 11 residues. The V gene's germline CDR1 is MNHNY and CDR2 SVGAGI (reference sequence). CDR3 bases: TGTGCCAGCAGTTATTCCTATGGCTACACCTTC. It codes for CASSYSYGYTF.

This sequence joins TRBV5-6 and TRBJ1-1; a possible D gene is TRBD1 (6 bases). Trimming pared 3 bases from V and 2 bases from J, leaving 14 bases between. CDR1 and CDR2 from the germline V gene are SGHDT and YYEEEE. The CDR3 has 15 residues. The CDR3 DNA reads TGTGCCAGCAGCTCGACACTCAGGGGAAACACTGAAGCTTTCTTT. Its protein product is CASSSTLRGNTEAFF.

CDR3 DNA sequence: TGTGCCTGGAGCGACAGGGGTCACTATAATTCACCCCTCCACTTT. Residues: CAWSDRGHYNSPLHF. This sequence joins TRBV30 and TRBJ1-6; 8 bases line up with TRBD1. With 3 bases clipped from V and 3 bases from J, the junction kept 4 bases outside the gene matches. Germline CDR1 GTSNPN, CDR2 SVGIG (reference sequence). The CDR3 has 15 residues.

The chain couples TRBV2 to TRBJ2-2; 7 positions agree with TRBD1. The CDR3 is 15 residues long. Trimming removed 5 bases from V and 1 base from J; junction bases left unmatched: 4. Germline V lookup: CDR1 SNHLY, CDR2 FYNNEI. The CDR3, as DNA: TGTGCCAGCAGTAGGGGACAGATGAACACCGGGGAGCTGTTTTTT. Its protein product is CASSRGQMNTGELFF.

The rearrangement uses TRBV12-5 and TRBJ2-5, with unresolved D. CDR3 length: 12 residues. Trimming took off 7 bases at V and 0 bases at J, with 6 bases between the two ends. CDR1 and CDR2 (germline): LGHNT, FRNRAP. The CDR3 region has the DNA TGTGCTAGTGCCCGCGACCAAGAGACCCAGTACTTC. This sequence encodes CASARDQETQYF.

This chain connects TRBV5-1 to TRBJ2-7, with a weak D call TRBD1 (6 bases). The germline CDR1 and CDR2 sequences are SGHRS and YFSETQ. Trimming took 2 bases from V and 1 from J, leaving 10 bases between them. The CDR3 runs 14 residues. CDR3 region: CASSFSDRSYEQYF. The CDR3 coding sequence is TGCGCCAGCAGCTTTTCGGACAGATCCTACGAGCAGTACTTC. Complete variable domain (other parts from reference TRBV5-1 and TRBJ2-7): KAGVTQTPRYLIKTRGQQVTLSCSPISGHRSVSWYQQTPGQGLQFLFEYFSETQRNKGNFPGRFSGRQFSNSRSEMNVSTLELGDSALYLCASSFSDRSYEQYFGPGTRLTVT.